This T cell receptor (beta chain) came from a study of blood T cells in healthy people across ages. Trimming removed 5 bases from V and 6 bases from J; junction bases left unmatched: 6. The CDR3 covers 15 residues. Germline-derived CDR1 and CDR2 are SGDLS and YYNGEE. This clonotype was counted ten times or more. Its target is unknown. A second PCR of 7 to 11 cycles used a sample-barcoded 5' primer and a J-beta primer mix. A single record per CDR3 protein comes from TCRdb applying MiXCR to the 5' RACE reads. The sample lists roughly 1.9 million distinct CDR3 sequences, 39% occurring once. Study-wide results and limits: TCR beta diversity, measured per million T cells, fell in a roughly linear way with age.

Source material: blood. V gene TRBV9 combines with J gene TRBJ1-5; 12 bases map to TRBD1. This receptor was taken from a human donor in good health. CDR3 DNA: TGTGCCAGCAGTTCGGGACAGGGGGCGGGTCAGCCCCAGCATTTT. It is translated as CASSSGQGAGQPQHF.